This TCR beta chain comes out of a study of shared clonotypes between healthy human individuals. This CDR3 spans 16 amino acids. Per the germline V gene, CDR1 is SSHAT and CDR2 is FNYEAQ (reference sequence). The V and J ends lost 2 bases and 2 bases respectively, with 12 bases between them. Some clones are missing from TCRdb's copy, which holds only in-frame ones; the method was immunoSEQ multiplex PCR. Of hundreds of thousands of clones listed, about 85% were seen once; the top ten hold approximately 13%. This receptor was identified in a woman in her thirties or forties in good health. Some clones in this sample may be carry-over from other donors' samples. This chain uses TRBV7-7 with TRBJ2-2; TRBD2 might be the D (6 bases). The sequencing input was PBMCs. CDR3: CASSLSLGGNTGELFF. CDR3 nucleotides: TGTGCCAGCAGCTTATCCCTCGGGGGAAACACCGGGGAGCTGTTTTTT.